The sequence of this TCR beta chain was determined in a study of blood T cell repertoires in COVID-19. Study-level background: Samples came from the United States, Italy and Spain, spanning acute and convalescent COVID-19. The cDNA or gDNA used as material had been derived from T cells, B-cell-depleted T cells, or PBMCs.

The CDR3 loop spans 15 amino acids. The ends lost 6 bases at V and 5 bases at J; junction bases unmatched: 12. CDR1 and CDR2 from the germline V gene are MNHEY and SVGAGI. Per the study methods: Reference gene primers were amplified, and this amplification served to estimate nucleated cell counts. Some clones are missing from TCRdb's copy, which holds only in-frame ones; the method was immunoSEQ multiplex PCR. The V and J calls and clone size come from that table; D and trimming were worked out from the DNA. The sample holds 85,000 to 130,000 clones, around nine tenths seen once. This receptor was taken from a human donor in a cohort sampled during active COVID-19. The source material was peripheral blood. This chain uses TRBV6-5 with TRBJ2-5; 7 bases map to TRBD1. The CDR3 DNA follows: TGTGCCAGCAGCCTAGGGGGCATTAGGGGGGAGACCCAGTACTTC. This gives the protein CASSLGGIRGETQYF.